This T cell receptor beta chain was recorded in a study of shared clonotypes between healthy human individuals. At a deep level, the assay was run. Measured with immunoSEQ multiplex PCR; TCRdb has only the in-frame clones, and not every one. The data contain about 490,000 clones, about 78% of them singletons. Germline CDR1 is GTSNPN and CDR2 is SVGIG (reference sequence). The CDR3 sequence is 15 residues long. V lost 2 bases and J lost 4; bases outside the gene matches: 9. Note on this clone: Antigen: not known.

Every donor, a Caucasian adult, lived in Nashville, Tennessee. When samples were unsorted, roughly 81 million PBMCs were used for genomic DNA. The study's findings and limits: Specimens sampled were limited to blood, with tissue repertoires likely differing.

This chain joins TRBV30 and TRBJ2-5; TRBD2 matches at 8 bases. This TCR was sampled from a middle-aged woman in good health. Some clones in this sample may be carry-over from other donors' samples. The sequencing input was PBMCs. The CDR3 DNA reads TGTGCCTGGAGTACTAGCGGAGGGGGGGGAGAGACCCAGTACTTC. The encoded protein is CAWSTSGGGGETQYF.